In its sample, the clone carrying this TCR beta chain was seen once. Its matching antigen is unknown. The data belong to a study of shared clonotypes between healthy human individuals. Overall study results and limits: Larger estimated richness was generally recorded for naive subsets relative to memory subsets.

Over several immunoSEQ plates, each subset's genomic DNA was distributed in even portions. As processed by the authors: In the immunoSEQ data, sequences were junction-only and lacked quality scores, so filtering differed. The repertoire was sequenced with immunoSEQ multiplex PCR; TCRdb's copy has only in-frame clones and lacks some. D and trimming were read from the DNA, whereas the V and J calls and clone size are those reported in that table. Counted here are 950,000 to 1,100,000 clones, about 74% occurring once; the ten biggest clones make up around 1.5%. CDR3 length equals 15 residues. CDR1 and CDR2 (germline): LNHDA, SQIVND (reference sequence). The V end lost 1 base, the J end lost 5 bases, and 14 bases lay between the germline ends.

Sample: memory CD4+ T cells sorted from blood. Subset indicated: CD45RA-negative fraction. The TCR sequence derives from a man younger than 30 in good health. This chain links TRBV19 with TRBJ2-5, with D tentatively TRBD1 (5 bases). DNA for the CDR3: TGTGCCAGTAGTATAGGAACTTTGACAGTGGAGACCCAGTACTTC. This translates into CASSIGTLTVETQYF.